This TCR beta chain was sequenced during a study of cytomegalovirus exposure and HLA in healthy donors (dated by TCRdb to 2017 to 2019). Looking at the study overall: An earlier analysis of under 600 of the donors reported more than 250 Gb of sequence data and some 100 million unique TCR beta sequences from 150 million to 200 million T cells. An early release covering just under 650 HLA-typed donors comprised 300 to 350 gigabases of sequencing data and around 85 million unique TCR sequences. Of the 350 to 450 genotyped donors, roughly 80% fell in the genetic ancestry cluster associated with self-reported Caucasian donors. The study aimed to test whether cataloging public T cell receptors could reveal signatures of past pathogen exposure. The study used immunosequencing to profile the T cell repertoires of approximately 640 subjects and linked those repertoires to cytomegalovirus serostatus. In addition to the first cohort of approximately 650 subjects, a separate validation cohort of approximately 110 different subjects was used. To predict cytomegalovirus infection status, the study brought together high-throughput TCR immunosequencing, statistical association of individual TCRs with disease status, and machine learning. A later analysis re-analyzed previously published TCR beta repertoires from approximately 670 donors and added high-resolution HLA genotyping to study TCR occurrence patterns. In the later analysis, no new phenotypic data were used to find candidate immune exposures; instead, reliance was placed on TCR beta sequences and their occurrence across donors. To decide whether each TCR beta V gene segment behaved as functional or pseudogenic, an earlier analysis of 587 of the donors relied on high-throughput TCR beta sequencing. Donor age, sex, ethnicity and CMV serostatus were collected together with the repertoire data. A later genetic analysis took genome-wide SNP genotypes for about three fifths of the roughly 670 donors and used that subset as a discovery cohort. All discovery cohort repertoires had been generated using a single sequencing platform. Both class I and class II loci were covered by HLA typing, at four-digit resolution. Typing coverage varied by locus: roughly 620-630 donors for A, B, C, DRB1 and DQB1; more than 500 for DQA1; more than 600 for DPA1; around 450 for DPB1. Roughly 5 DR-DQ haplotypes were handled as single units for association and clustering because linkage in the cohort was strong. Among 398 genotyped donors of the cohort, an average of approximately 240,000 unique TCR beta nucleotide sequences were sequenced per donor, roughly a sixth of them non-productive. The study at large found these results: Roughly uniform sequencing depth across donors was assumed in presence/absence analyses, although this assumption may not hold. In an earlier analysis of approximately 600 of the donors, most TCR beta V segments were observed in productive rearrangements about 90% or about 30% of the time, broadly matching IMGT annotations. A cluster of highly shared sequence variants was judged likely to be a technical artifact of the sequencing pipeline. In a later genetic analysis, fewer N-insertions in productive TCRs were reported among donors in an Asian-associated ancestry cluster than the approximately 670-donor mean. A few of the identified cytomegalovirus-associated TCR beta chains were confirmed in vitro to be specific for cytomegalovirus antigens. Across donors, most TCR sequences were observed very rarely, whereas some public TCRs were present in many individuals. Assigning TCR associations to individual alleles was difficult when HLA alleles, especially DR and DQ, strongly co-occurred. In a later analysis, HLA-associated TCR beta chains showed more clonal expansion and lower generation probabilities than non-associated chains that were equally common. It was suggested by the authors that the approach could potentially be generalized to other disease states and immunological phenotypes. Some IMGT-functional V segments, including TRBV6-2 and TRBV6-3, could not be told apart with the 87-base-pair reads, so those segments were excluded. The classifier was reported to diagnose cytomegalovirus status with high specificity and sensitivity in both the original cohort and the validation cohort. The earlier analysis of nearly 600 of the donors excluded fewer than 20 rarely observed V segments, including chromosome 9 orphons, because counts were too low. A later analysis found that most CMV-associated TCR beta chains appeared HLA-restricted, with HLA associations seemingly driven largely by CMV exposure. The cohort was sequenced for TCR beta chains only, and without alpha or paired-chain data the features that could be detected were limited. According to a later analysis, parvovirus B19, influenza, CMV and Epstein-Barr virus appeared linked to several top co-occurrence clusters. Because HLA typing was missing for some donors at each locus, association tests included only the typed subset. Correlated functional status among segregating V segments might be attributable to linkage disequilibrium, but an unknown experimental factor could not be ruled out. CMV serostatus was the only immune exposure information available for the cohort. A total of some 180 TCR beta chains were listed by the study as associated with cytomegalovirus. A later genetic analysis associated a missense DCLRE1C variant with V-gene and J-gene trimming of TCR beta chains, and an independent cohort replicated the association. According to a later analysis, TCR association rates differed among HLA loci, with DRB1 alleles showing the most associated TCRs and HLA-C alleles showing the fewest. At a false discovery rate of 0.05, a later analysis linked 16,000 or so TCR beta sequences to specific HLA alleles. A further reported finding was that TCR beta sequences accurately predicted the HLA-A and HLA-B alleles for most subjects in the first cohort.

As regards this clone: Its binding antigen is unknown. No base quality information exists; no much larger clone differs at one position.

At the junction V is shortened by 2 bases and J by 4 bases; bases outside the gene matches: 11. Its CDR3 holds 18 amino acids, cysteine through phenylalanine. Here the CDR3 DNA is all that survives: 54 bases in frame from base 1. In the germline V gene, CDR1 corresponds to MGHDK and CDR2 to SYGVNS. The cohort was made up of 650 to 700 healthy bone marrow donors. Cohort members were all nominally healthy when sampled, although unrecorded immune exposures were likely present. The donor tested CMV seronegative, placing the donor among the 352 seronegative members of the cohort. Every donor gave a peripheral blood sample, and the peripheral blood mononuclear cells from that sample were used for TCR beta sequencing. Genomic DNA extraction from the blood cell samples was performed with the Qiagen DNeasy Blood Extraction Kit. Receptor libraries were prepared by the immunoSEQ multiplex PCR assay. A mixture of 60 forward primers for TCR Vbeta segments and 13 reverse primers for TCR Jbeta segments was used in the multiplex PCR. Amplification of the CDR3 region of rearranged TCR beta genes was performed with a multiplex PCR assay on genomic DNA. The Illumina HiSeq System was used to sequence the amplified TCR beta libraries as 87-base-pair reads. The original methods were these. A later analysis counted approximately 76 million unique TCR beta chains across the 650 to 800 repertoires, and around 12 million of these chains were shared by at least two donors. Raw reads were error-corrected and collapsed into unique sequences by a nearest-neighbor algorithm in which closely related sequences were merged to remove PCR and sequencing errors. V, D and J gene segments were assigned by aligning CDR3 sequences to IMGT reference sequences. For a sequence to be retained, a match of at least six nucleotides was required to both a V gene segment and a J gene segment. A rearrangement was called productive if the CDR3 had no stop codons and remained in frame with V and J, and every other rearrangement was called non-productive. CDR3 was defined by IMGT convention, running from the second conserved V-encoded cysteine to the conserved J-encoded phenylalanine. The earlier analysis of about 590 of the donors excluded sequences that lacked an unambiguous match to a single V gene segment. An earlier analysis of several hundred of the donors called V segments functional above 56.7% productive rearrangements and segregating when the between-donor standard deviation exceeded 5%. To diagnose cytomegalovirus status from the catalog of TCR beta chain sequences, a statistical classification framework was built. In a later analysis, V and J genes were assigned by comparing TCR nucleotide sequences against IMGT/GENE-DB human TR gene sequences. A later analysis assigned CDR3 sequences and most-parsimonious VDJ recombination scenarios with the TCRdist pipeline. A later analysis defined each TCR beta chain by its CDR3 amino acid sequence plus V-gene family, and excluded reads lacking a unique V-gene family. As a way to deal with suspected cross-contamination and a sequencing artifact, a later analysis dropped 500 to 700 nucleotide sequences that were highly shared and had low generation probability. For each public chain, a later analysis derived a clonal expansion index from normalized ranks of inferred template counts within each repertoire. Generation probabilities in a later analysis came from a VDJ recombination model fitted to out-of-frame rearrangements, and those results were checked against IGoR. In a later analysis, hypergeometric tests were used to score TCR-TCR, TCR-HLA and TCR-CMV co-occurrence, with a repertoire-size bias correction applied to TCR pairs. False discovery rates were estimated in a later analysis by permuting HLA or CMV assignments 20 times. In a later analysis, co-occurring TCRs were grouped using DBSCAN, and TCRdist sequence similarity was added for clustering within HLA-allele-positive subsets. Co-occurrence clustering excluded repertoires with fewer than 30,000 or more than 120,000 public chains, plus five with anomalous nucleotide sharing. What TCRdb holds here is the immuneACCESS table cut down to in-frame rearrangements. Part of the clones is not present; checked against another copy, under half of the missing clones reflect an unresolved V gene, and the others are unexplained. That table supplies the V and J calls and clone size; D and trimming were determined from the DNA. Counted in this sample were under 150,000 clones; 80% to 90% of them appeared once. The ten largest account for approximately 4.7% of the sample.

This clonotype was sampled from a woman younger than 45 in good health and CMV-seronegative. Sequenced: PBMCs. The chain joins TRBV25-1 to TRBJ1-5, and TRBD1 aligns with 10 junction nucleotides. For the CDR3, the sequence is CASSEGRDRGGGNQPQHF. The DNA is TGTGCCAGCAGTGAAGGAAGGGACAGGGGAGGTGGGAATCAGCCCCAGCATTTT. Here the CDR3 is joined to the reference TRBV25-1 and TRBJ1-5 genes, and the full variable domain is: EADIYQTPRYLVIGTGKKITLECSQTMGHDKMYWYQQDPGMELHLIHYSYGVNSTEKGDLSSESTVSRIRTEHFPLTLESARPSHTSQYLCASSEGRDRGGGNQPQHFGDGTRLSIL.